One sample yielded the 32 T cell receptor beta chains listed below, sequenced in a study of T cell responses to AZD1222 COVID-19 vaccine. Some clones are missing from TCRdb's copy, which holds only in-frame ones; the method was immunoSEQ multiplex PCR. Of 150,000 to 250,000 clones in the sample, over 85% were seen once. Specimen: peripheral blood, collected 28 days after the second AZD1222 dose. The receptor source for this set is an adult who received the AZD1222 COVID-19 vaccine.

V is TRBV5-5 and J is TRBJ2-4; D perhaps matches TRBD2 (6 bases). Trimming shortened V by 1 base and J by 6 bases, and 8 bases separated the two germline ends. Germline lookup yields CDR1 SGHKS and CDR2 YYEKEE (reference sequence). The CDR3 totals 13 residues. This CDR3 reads CASSLPGGNIQYF. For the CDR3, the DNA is TGTGCCAGCAGCTTGCCCGGGGGAAACATTCAGTACTTC.

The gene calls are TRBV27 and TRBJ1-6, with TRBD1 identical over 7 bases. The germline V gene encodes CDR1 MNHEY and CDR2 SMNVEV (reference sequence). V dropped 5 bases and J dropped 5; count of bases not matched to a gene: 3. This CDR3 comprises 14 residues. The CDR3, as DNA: TGTGCCAGCAGTGTCGGGACAGATAATTCACCCCTCCACTTT. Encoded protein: CASSVGTDNSPLHF.

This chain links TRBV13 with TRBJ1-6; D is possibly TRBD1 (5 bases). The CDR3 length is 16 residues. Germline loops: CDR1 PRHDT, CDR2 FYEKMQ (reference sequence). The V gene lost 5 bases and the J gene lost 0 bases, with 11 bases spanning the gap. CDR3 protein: CASSQPQGSYNSPLHF. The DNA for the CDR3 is TGTGCCAGCAGCCAGCCTCAGGGCTCCTATAATTCACCCCTCCACTTT.

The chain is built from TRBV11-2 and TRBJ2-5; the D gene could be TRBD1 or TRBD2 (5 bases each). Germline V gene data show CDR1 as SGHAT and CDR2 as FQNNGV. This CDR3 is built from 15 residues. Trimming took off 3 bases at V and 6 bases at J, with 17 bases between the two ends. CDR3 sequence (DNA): TGTGCCAGCAGCTTTAGCAGGGACGGGGATAAGACCCAGTACTTC. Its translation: CASSFSRDGDKTQYF.

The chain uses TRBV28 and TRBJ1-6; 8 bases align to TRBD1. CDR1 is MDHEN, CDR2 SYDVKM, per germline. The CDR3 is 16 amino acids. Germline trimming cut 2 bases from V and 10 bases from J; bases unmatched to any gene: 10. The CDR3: CASSLHTGGKGSPLHF. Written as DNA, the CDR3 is TGTGCCAGCAGTTTACATACAGGGGGTAAGGGCTCACCCCTCCACTTT.

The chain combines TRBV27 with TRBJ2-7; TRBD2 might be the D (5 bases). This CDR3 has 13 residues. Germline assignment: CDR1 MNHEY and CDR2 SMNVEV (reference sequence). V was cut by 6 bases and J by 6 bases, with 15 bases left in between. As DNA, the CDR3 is TGTGCCAGCAGCTCCCCGGCGGGCTCCGAGCAGTACTTC. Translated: CASSSPAGSEQYF.

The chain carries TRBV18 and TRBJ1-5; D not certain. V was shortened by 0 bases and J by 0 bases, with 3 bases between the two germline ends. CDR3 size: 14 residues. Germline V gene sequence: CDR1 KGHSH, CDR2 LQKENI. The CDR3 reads CASSPPYSNQPQHF. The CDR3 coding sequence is TGTGCCAGCTCACCACCCTATAGCAATCAGCCCCAGCATTTT. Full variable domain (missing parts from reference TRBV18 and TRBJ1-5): NAGVMQNPRHLVRRRGQEARLRCSPMKGHSHVYWYRQLPEEGLKFMVYLQKENIIDESGMPKERFSAEFPKEGPSILRIQQVVRGDSAAYFCASSPPYSNQPQHFGDGTRLSIL.

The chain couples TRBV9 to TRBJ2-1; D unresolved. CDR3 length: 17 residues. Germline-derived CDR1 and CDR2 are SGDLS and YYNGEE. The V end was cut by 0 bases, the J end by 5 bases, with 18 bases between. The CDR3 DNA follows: TGTGCCAGCAGCGTAGCTGTGTCGACGGTCCGGGACAATGAGCAGTTCTTC. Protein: CASSVAVSTVRDNEQFF.

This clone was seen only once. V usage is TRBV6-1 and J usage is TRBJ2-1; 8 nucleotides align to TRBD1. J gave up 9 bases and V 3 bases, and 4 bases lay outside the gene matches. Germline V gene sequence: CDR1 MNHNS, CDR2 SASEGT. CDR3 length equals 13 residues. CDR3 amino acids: CASSDRGLGEQFF. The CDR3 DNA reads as TGTGCCAGCAGTGACAGGGGGCTTGGTGAGCAGTTCTTC.

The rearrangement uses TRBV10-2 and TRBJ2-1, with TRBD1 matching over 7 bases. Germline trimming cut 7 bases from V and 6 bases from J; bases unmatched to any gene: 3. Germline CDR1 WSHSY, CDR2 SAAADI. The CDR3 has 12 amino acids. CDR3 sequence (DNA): TGCGCCAGCAAGGGACAGCTCAATGAGCAGTTCTTC. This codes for CASKGQLNEQFF.

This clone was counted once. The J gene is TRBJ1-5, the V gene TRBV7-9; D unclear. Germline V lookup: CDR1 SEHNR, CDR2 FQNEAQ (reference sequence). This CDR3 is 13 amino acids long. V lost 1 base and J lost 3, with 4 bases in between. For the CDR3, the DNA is TGTGCCAGCAGCTTAGACACCAATCAGCCCCAGCATTTT. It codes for CASSLDTNQPQHF.

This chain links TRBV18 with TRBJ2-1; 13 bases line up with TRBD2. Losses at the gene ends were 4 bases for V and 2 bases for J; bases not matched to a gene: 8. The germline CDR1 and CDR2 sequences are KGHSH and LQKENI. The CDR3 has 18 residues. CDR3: CASSQGTSGEPPYNEQFF. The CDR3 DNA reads TGTGCCAGCTCACAGGGGACTAGCGGGGAACCCCCCTACAATGAGCAGTTCTTC.

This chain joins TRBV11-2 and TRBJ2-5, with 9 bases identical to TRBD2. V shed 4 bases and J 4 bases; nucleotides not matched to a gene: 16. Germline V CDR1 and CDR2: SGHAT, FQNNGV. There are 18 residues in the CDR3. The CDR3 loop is CASSSRAGGNTLGETQYF. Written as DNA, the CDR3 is TGTGCCAGCAGCTCACGTGCGGGGGGGAACACCCTCGGAGAGACCCAGTACTTC.

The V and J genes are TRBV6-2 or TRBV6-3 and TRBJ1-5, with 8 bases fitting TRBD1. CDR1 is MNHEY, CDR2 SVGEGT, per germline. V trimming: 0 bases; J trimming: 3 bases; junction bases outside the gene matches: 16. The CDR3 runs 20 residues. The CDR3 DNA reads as TGTGCCAGCAGTTACTCGCTCTCCGGCAGGGGGCTTTCTTACAATCAGCCCCAGCATTTT. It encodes CASSYSLSGRGLSYNQPQHF.

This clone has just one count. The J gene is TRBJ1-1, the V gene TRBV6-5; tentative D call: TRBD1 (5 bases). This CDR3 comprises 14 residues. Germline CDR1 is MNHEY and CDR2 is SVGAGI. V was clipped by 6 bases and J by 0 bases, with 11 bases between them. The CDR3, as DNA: TGTGCCAGCAGGGGGCATGCCATGAACACTGAAGCTTTCTTT. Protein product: CASRGHAMNTEAFF.

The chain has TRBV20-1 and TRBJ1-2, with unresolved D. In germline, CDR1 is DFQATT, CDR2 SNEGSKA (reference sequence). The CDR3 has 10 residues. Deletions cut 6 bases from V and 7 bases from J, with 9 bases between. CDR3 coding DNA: TGCAGTGCAGGGAGCGCTGGCTACACCTTC. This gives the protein CSAGSAGYTF.

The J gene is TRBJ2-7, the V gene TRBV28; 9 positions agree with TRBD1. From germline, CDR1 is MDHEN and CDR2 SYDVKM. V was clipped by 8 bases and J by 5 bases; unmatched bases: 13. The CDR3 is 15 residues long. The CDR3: CASSGPGQGGNEQYF. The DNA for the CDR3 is TGTGCCAGCTCAGGCCCGGGACAGGGAGGTAACGAGCAGTACTTC.

The CDR3 spells CASKNDRGNYGYTF. The DNA of the CDR3 is TGTGCCAGTAAGAACGACAGGGGCAACTATGGCTACACCTTC. The chain recombines TRBV19 with TRBJ1-2; 8 bases align to TRBD1. J lost 2 bases, V lost 7 bases, and 6 bases had no gene match. The CDR3 has 14 amino acids. CDR1 is LNHDA and CDR2 is SQIVND in the germline V gene (reference sequence).

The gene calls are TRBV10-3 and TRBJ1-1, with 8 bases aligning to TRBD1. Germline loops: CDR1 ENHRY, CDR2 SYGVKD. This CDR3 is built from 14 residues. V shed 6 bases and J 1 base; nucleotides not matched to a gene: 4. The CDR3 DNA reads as TGTGCCATCAGCCCCGGGACAGGGAACACTGAAGCTTTCTTT. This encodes CAISPGTGNTEAFF.

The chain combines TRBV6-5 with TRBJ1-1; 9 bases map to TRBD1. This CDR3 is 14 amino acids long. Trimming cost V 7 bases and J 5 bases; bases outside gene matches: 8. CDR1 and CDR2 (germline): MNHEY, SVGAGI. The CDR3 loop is CASNSPGTGTEAFF. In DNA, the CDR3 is TGTGCCAGCAACTCCCCCGGGACAGGGACTGAAGCTTTCTTT.

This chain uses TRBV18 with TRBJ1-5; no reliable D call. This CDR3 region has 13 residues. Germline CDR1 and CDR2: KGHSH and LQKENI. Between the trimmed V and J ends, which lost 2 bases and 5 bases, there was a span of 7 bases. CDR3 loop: CASSPVGYQPQHF. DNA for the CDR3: TGTGCCAGCTCACCAGTGGGTTATCAGCCCCAGCATTTT.

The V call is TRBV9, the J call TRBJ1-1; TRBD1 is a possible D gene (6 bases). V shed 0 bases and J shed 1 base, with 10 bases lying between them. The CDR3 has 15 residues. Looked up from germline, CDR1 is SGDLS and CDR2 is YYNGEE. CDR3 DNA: TGTGCCAGCAGCGTAGCGAGGACAGCGAACACTGAAGCTTTCTTT. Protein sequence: CASSVARTANTEAFF.

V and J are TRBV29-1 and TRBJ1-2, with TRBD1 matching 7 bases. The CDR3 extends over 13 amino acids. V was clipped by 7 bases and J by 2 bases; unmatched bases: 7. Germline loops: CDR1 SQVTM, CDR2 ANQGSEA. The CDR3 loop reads CSARQGGNYGYTF. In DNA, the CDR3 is TGCAGCGCCAGACAGGGAGGAAACTATGGCTACACCTTC.

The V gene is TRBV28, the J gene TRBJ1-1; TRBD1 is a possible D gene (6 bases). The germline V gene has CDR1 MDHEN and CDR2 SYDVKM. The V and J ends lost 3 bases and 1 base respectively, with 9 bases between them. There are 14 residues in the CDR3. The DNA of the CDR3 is TGTGCCAGCAGTTTCGGGGGCGAGAACACTGAAGCTTTCTTT. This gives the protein CASSFGGENTEAFF.

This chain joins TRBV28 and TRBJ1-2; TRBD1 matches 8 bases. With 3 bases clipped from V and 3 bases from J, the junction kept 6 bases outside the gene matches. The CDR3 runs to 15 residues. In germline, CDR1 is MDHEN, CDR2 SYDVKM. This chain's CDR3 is CASSLYGQGDYGYTF. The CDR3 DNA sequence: TGTGCCAGCAGTTTGTATGGACAGGGCGACTATGGCTACACCTTC.

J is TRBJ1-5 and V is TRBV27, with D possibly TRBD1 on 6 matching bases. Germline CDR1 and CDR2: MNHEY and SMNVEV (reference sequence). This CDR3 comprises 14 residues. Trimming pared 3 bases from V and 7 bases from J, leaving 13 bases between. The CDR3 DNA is TGTGCCAGCAGTTTGGGCCAGGGGACGCAGCCCCAGCATTTT. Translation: CASSLGQGTQPQHF.

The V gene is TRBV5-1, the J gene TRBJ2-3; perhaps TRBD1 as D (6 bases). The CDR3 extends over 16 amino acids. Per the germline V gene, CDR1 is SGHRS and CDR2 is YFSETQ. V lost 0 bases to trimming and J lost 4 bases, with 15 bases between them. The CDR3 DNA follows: TGCGCCAGCAGCTTGGCCGGGACAAAGCCGGCAGATACGCAGTATTTT. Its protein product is CASSLAGTKPADTQYF. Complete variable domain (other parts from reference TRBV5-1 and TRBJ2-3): KAGVTQTPRYLIKTRGQQVTLSCSPISGHRSVSWYQQTPGQGLQFLFEYFSETQRNKGNFPGRFSGRQFSNSRSEMNVSTLELGDSALYLCASSLAGTKPADTQYFGPGTRLTVL.

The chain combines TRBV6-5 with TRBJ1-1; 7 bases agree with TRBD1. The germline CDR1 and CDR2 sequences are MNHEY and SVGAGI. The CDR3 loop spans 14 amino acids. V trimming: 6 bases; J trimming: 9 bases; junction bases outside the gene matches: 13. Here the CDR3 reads CASSPTTGKPKAFF. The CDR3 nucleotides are TGTGCCAGCAGCCCAACGACAGGGAAGCCCAAAGCTTTCTTT.

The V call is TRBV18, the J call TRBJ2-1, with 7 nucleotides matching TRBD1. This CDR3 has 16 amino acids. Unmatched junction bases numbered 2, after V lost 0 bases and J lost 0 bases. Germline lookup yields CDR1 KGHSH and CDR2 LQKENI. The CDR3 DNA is TGTGCCAGCTCACCACCGACAGGGTTCTCCTACAATGAGCAGTTCTTC. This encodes CASSPPTGFSYNEQFF.

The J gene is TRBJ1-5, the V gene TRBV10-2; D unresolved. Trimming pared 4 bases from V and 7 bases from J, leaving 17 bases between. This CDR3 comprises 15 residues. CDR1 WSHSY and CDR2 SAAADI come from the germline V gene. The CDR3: CASSGRQAGEQPQHF. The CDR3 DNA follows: TGCGCCAGCAGTGGTAGGCAGGCGGGCGAGCAGCCCCAGCATTTT.

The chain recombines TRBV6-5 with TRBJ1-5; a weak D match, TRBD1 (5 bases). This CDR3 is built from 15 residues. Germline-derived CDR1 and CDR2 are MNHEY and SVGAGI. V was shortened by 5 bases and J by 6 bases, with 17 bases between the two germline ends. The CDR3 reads CASSRGRIATQPQHF. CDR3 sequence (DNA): TGTGCCAGCAGTAGGGGACGGATAGCTACTCAGCCCCAGCATTTT.

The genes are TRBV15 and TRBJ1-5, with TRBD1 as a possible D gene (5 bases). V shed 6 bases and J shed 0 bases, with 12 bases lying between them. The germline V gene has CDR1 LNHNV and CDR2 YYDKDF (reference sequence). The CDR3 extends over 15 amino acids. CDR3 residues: CATRSGLSSNQPQHF. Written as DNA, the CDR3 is TGTGCCACCAGATCAGGGTTAAGTAGCAATCAGCCCCAGCATTTT.